This T cell receptor (beta chain) was recorded in a study of human CD8 memory T cell subsets. Concerning this clonotype itself: The antigen is unknown.

RNA came from duplicate vials of 150,000 sorted CD8+ T cells per subset. The TCR beta sequencing libraries came from UMI-labeled 5' RACE. Using the 5' RACE reads, TCRdb records one entry per CDR3 protein without DNA. Its table records about 9,200 distinct CDR3 sequences. Points from the study as a whole: Effector memory subsets were less diverse than the similarly diverse stem-like memory and precursor exhausted subsets. Overlapping only minimally, the repertoires of stem-like memory and precursor exhausted T cells were largely separate from each other.

The CDR3 has 12 amino acids. Germline CDR1 and CDR2: MNHEY and SVGEGT. The sample consisted of CD8+ stem-like memory T cells (TSCM and TCM) sorted from PBMCs. Subset specified: stem-like memory CD8 T cells (TSTEM), CCR7+ PD-1- TIGIT-. This receptor was taken from a human donor in good health. The rearrangement joins TRBV6-2 or TRBV6-3 to TRBJ1-2. The chain's CDR3 is CASSYSLMGYTF.